This entry concerns a single T cell receptor beta chain. These data originate in a study of blood T cell repertoires in COVID-19. V gave up 3 bases and J gave up 10 bases, with 15 bases separating them. The length of the CDR3 is 13 residues. Looked up from germline, CDR1 is GTSNPN and CDR2 is SVGIG (reference sequence). Profiled with immunoSEQ multiplex PCR; TCRdb holds only in-frame clones, not every one. The top ten clones hold 5% of a sample with 250,000 to 300,000 clones, approximately 80% of them seen once. The chain joins TRBV30 to TRBJ1-4, with a tentative D call TRBD1 (5 bases). The specimen sequenced was PBMCs or T cells enriched from blood (not recorded which). This TCR was recovered from a man aged 35 to 55 who had been exposed to COVID-19. CDR3 region: CAWSDSPPLKLFF. The CDR3 nucleotides read TGTGCCTGGAGCGACAGCCCGCCGTTAAAACTGTTTTTT.